This T cell receptor (beta chain) was identified during a study of regulatory T cells in long-lasting Graves disease. Regarding the study as a whole: Shared public clonotypes totalled 2,741 in persistent patients, compared with approximately 970 in new patients.

Time point of the sample: newly diagnosed GD, antithyroid drugs for less than 3 months. The TCR library used RNA extracted from PBMCs. CDR3 length equals 13 residues. Germline CDR1 ENHRY, CDR2 SYGVKD. V dropped 6 bases and J dropped 3; count of bases not matched to a gene: 3. Ten or more counts support this clonotype. No antigen is known for it. Library construction for TCR beta used iRepertoire HTBI primers and Arm-PCR of CDR3 regions. A single record per CDR3 protein comes from TCRdb applying MiXCR to the multiplex PCR reads. In the table there are about 450,000 distinct CDR3 sequences, about 15% of which are singletons. In addition, the sample was reused for a study of T cells in Graves' hyperthyroidism and ophthalmopathy. That study reports: The study excluded patients with uncontrolled infection, other autoimmune disease, pregnancy or lactation.

The chain is built from TRBV10-3 and TRBJ1-1; 8 bases are shared with TRBD1. The TCR was taken from a woman in her 50s with Graves disease. This specimen was peripheral blood mononuclear cells (PBMCs), taken at new diagnosis, from a patient treated with antithyroid drugs. The CDR3 here is CAIRMTGDTEAFF. CDR3 DNA sequence: TGTGCCATCAGGATGACAGGGGACACTGAAGCTTTCTTT.